This TCR beta chain was recovered during a study of blood T cells in healthy people across ages (dated by TCRdb to the mid-2010s). Study-wide context: In model experiments, template switching captured roughly one uniquely barcoded TCR beta cDNA molecule for every two T cells. Using the same blood draw, the study looked at two additional independent replicas of 1 million unique cDNA reads for two donors, one aged 18 to 29 and the other aged 80 or older. The donors were split into four age groups: young (average roughly 15 years), middle-aged (roughly 40), aged (approximately 60) and long-lived (approximately 80). To track age-related changes in TCR beta repertoire diversity, the study relied on deep sequencing normalized with unique cDNA molecular identifiers. General study outcomes and caveats: Compared with the aged group, the long-lived group had more naive CD4+ T cells, fewer expanded clones and increased TCR diversity, a pattern suggesting age selection. Observed TCR beta diversity per million T cells fell roughly linearly with age, and a significant reduction was already apparent by age approximately 41. Bulk unsorted PBMC profiling prevented conclusive comparison of naive and antigen-experienced compartments. The percentage of naive T cells measured by flow cytometry correlated strongly with observed TCR beta diversity. Estimates of total diversity based on one million sequenced T cells were considered lower bounds and underestimates. Donor CMV infection status was unknown, potentially confounding age-related changes in expanded clonotypes.

Donors were approximately 42 systemically healthy Caucasian individuals from Russia aged roughly 6 to 95 years. Each donor gave about 11 milliliters of peripheral blood, drawn into EDTA-treated Vacutainer tubes. Ficoll-Paque density-gradient centrifugation was used to isolate PBMCs, with at least 6.5 million per sample. Trizol reagent was used to extract total RNA from PBMCs, with at least 5.5 micrograms per sample. For every donor, flow cytometry on a PBMC aliquot measured the percentage of naive CD45RAhigh/CD27high T cells. A remark on this clonotype: The clone's antigen remains unknown. No much larger clonotype is one base removed from it; base qualities were not supplied.

Taken from cysteine to phenylalanine, the CDR3 has 12 residues. Only CDR3 DNA is held: 36 bases, read in frame from base 1. V and J are truncated by 3 bases and 9 bases respectively, leaving an intervening sequence of 9 bases. The germline V gene provides CDR1 MNHNS and CDR2 SASEGT. The method was 5' RACE. The listed sequencing device is Illumina HiSeq 2500. A second PCR of about 7 to 12 cycles was run with a J-beta primer mix and a sample-barcoded 5' primer. A template-switch 5' adaptor carrying 12 random nucleotides introduced a unique molecular identifier onto each TCR beta cDNA molecule. At least 3 million CDR3-containing paired-end reads were obtained from each sample. First-strand cDNA was synthesized from all RNA with the Mint cDNA synthesis kit, primed by a TRBC-specific oligonucleotide. After uracil-DNA glycosylase treatment, a first 18-cycle PCR used universal primers M1SS and BC2_uni_R on all cDNA. Per the authors' processing: For normalization, 1 million high-quality reads, each with a distinct molecular identifier, were randomly selected from each sample. Reads with shared molecular identifiers were discarded instead of being binned into consensus sequences. MiTCR, set to a Q25 quality threshold and the strictest error-elimination algorithm, was used for CDR3 identification, clonotype clustering and error correction. A nonparametric unseen species model using Euler transformation provided a lower-bound estimate of total TCR beta diversity. Through fastp at Q25 and MiXCR, TCRdb rebuilt clones from the public reads, retaining in-frame beta chains. When rows share a CDR3 protein, they turn into one entry using the most common DNA and genes. In this record, the V and J calls reflect TCRdb's handling and not the investigators' own analysis. The sample table lists roughly 500,000 distinct CDR3 sequences, about 24% of them with a count of one. The ten largest clones capture roughly 9% of the sample.

This sample also belongs to another study, concerning T cells of mothers and their children. The second publication reports: Donors were nine systemically healthy Caucasian individuals: three mothers and their six children. cDNA synthesis used all of the extracted RNA, with 1.5 ug of RNA in each 15 ul reaction. In the second PCR, the M1S primer added sample barcodes and 2-4 random nucleotides. More than 9 million TCR beta CDR3 reads were obtained from each mother, and about 3 million reads were obtained from each child. TCR recombination output is similarly shaped by thymic selection in related and unrelated pairs, with a minor effect exerted by inherited differences. Normalized repertoire overlap in related mother-child pairs was always slightly higher than in unrelated mother-child pairs, but the difference was never significant. Persistent microchimeric T cell clones were not detected, at a sensitivity of roughly 100 clones per million clonotypes. Deep NGS was used in the study to compare the TCR beta repertoires of mothers and children and to look for features that separate related mother-child pairs from unrelated individuals. On average, the children were about 10 +/- 4 years old, while the mothers were about 37 +/- 4 years old. After adapters were ligated using NEBNext reagents, the libraries underwent 100+100 nt paired-end sequencing on an Illumina HiSeq 2000. To prevent cross-contamination, the mother and child libraries were prepared a month apart and were sequenced in separate runs. For each donor, between 500,000 and 2,000,000 distinct TCR beta clonotypes were identified. Naive TCR beta clonotypes were estimated from low-frequency clonotypes matched to each donor's FACS-determined naive share, without sorting.

The TCR sequence derives from a boy under 18 in good health. Source material: blood. The V and J segments used are TRBV6-1 and TRBJ2-1; a confident D gene designation cannot be given. The CDR3 is CASSEEFTEQFF. The DNA sequence is TGTGCCAGCAGTGAGGAGTTTACTGAGCAGTTCTTC.